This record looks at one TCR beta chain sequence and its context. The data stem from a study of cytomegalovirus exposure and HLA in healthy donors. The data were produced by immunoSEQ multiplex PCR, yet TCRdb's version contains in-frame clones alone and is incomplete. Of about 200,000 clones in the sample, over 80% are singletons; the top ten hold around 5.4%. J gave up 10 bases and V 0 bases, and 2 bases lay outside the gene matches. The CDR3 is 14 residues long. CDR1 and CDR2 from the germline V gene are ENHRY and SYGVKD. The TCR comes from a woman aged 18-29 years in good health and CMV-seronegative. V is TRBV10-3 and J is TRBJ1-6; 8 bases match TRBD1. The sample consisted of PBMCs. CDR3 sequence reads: CAISESTGVSPLHF. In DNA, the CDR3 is TGTGCCATCAGTGAGTCGACAGGGGTCTCACCCCTCCACTTT.